Shown below are 10 T cell receptor beta chains from a single sample sequenced in a study of blood T cell repertoires in COVID-19. Produced via immunoSEQ multiplex PCR; TCRdb's table is partial and in-frame only. The table shows 250,000 or so clones, with more than 65% occurring only once. The sample consisted of PBMCs or T cells enriched from blood (not recorded which). The receptors were sampled from a man in his forties or fifties who had recovered from COVID-19.

This chain connects TRBV27 to TRBJ2-7; maybe TRBD1 (6 bases). Trimming pared 3 bases from V and 1 base from J, leaving 10 bases between. This CDR3 has 14 residues. Germline-derived CDR1 and CDR2 are MNHEY and SMNVEV (reference sequence). The CDR3 reads CASSFMTGSYEQYF. As DNA, the CDR3 is TGTGCCAGCAGTTTTATGACAGGTTCCTACGAGCAGTACTTC.

This chain links TRBV5-5 with TRBJ2-5, with 10 bases matching TRBD1. This CDR3 contains 15 residues. Looked up from germline, CDR1 is SGHKS and CDR2 is YYEKEE (reference sequence). V dropped 3 bases and J dropped 5; count of bases not matched to a gene: 7. The CDR3 nucleotides are TGTGCCAGCAGCTGGACAGGGGGTGCGGGTGAGACCCAGTACTTC. This sequence encodes CASSWTGGAGETQYF.

The rearrangement joins TRBV9 to TRBJ2-7, with a possible D match to TRBD2 (5 bases). V lost 1 base, J lost 0 bases, and 8 bases lay in between. This CDR3 is built from 14 residues. CDR1 SGDLS and CDR2 YYNGEE come from the germline V gene. This CDR3 is CASSVTGNSYEQYF. CDR3 bases: TGTGCCAGCAGCGTAACGGGAAACTCCTACGAGCAGTACTTC.

The rearrangement joins TRBV7-9 to TRBJ1-6; D gene unclear. This CDR3 has 13 residues. Germline V gene sequence: CDR1 SEHNR, CDR2 FQNEAQ (reference sequence). V was trimmed by 5 bases and J by 10 bases, leaving 12 bases between them. The CDR3 sequence: CASSPPGGSPLHF. CDR3 DNA: TGTGCCAGCAGCCCCCCCGGAGGATCACCCCTCCACTTT.

In this sample, this clone turned up a few times. At one of its ends the junction is not consistent with the germline gene, which may arise from a read error. The chain is built from TRBV15 and TRBJ2-2; D gene unclear. Germline CDR1 is LNHNV and CDR2 is YYDKDF (reference sequence). This CDR3 contains 15 residues. The CDR3 sequence: CATSRNRHNIGELFF. DNA of the CDR3: TGTGCCACCAGCAGGAATCGACACAACATCGGGGAGCTGTTTTTT. Supplemented by reference TRBV15 and TRBJ2-2, the full variable domain reads DAMVIQNPRYQVTQFGKPVTLSCSQTLNHNVMYWYQQKSSQAPKLLFHYYDKDFNNEADTPDNFQSRRPNTSFCFLDIRSPGLGDTAMYLCATSRNRHNIGELFFGEGSRLTVL.

The chain combines TRBV7-3 with TRBJ2-2; unclear D gene. Germline CDR1 reads SGHTA; CDR2 reads FQGTGA. V was cut by 1 base and J by 2 bases, with 5 bases left in between. The CDR3 is made up of 14 amino acids. The CDR3 protein is CASSLNSNTGELFF. The CDR3 coding sequence is TGTGCCAGCAGCTTAAACAGTAACACCGGGGAGCTGTTTTTT.

The rearrangement uses TRBV5-3 and TRBJ2-1, with D possibly matching TRBD2 (7 bases). TRBV5-3 is an open reading frame whose function is uncertain. Trimming shortened V by 3 bases and J by 4 bases, and 14 bases separated the two germline ends. CDR3 size: 15 residues. CDR3: CARSSIGGGYNEQFF. CDR3 sequence (DNA): TGTGCCAGAAGCTCCATAGGGGGGGGATACAATGAGCAGTTCTTC.

The chain is built from TRBV19 and TRBJ1-5; D uncertain. Trimming pared 3 bases from V and 2 bases from J, leaving 8 bases between. CDR1 is LNHDA and CDR2 is SQIVND in the germline V gene (reference sequence). This CDR3 region has 14 residues. The CDR3 DNA reads as TGTGCCAGTAGTATGGAGACCGGCAATCAGCCCCAGCATTTT. It specifies CASSMETGNQPQHF.

The chain links TRBV19 to TRBJ2-7; 11 positions agree with TRBD1. The CDR3 runs 15 residues. Unmatched junction bases numbered 2, after V lost 2 bases and J lost 2 bases. In germline, CDR1 is LNHDA, CDR2 SQIVND (reference sequence). The CDR3 sequence is CASSILGQGAYEQYF. The CDR3 DNA sequence: TGTGCCAGTAGTATACTGGGACAGGGGGCCTACGAGCAGTACTTC. Full variable domain (missing parts from reference TRBV19 and TRBJ2-7): DGGITQSPKYLFRKEGQNVTLSCEQNLNHDAMYWYRQDPGQGLRLIYYSQIVNDFQKGDIAEGYSVSREKKESFPLTVTSAQKNPTAFYLCASSILGQGAYEQYFGPGTRLTVT.

CDR3 region: CASKVRQTEKLFF. The CDR3 nucleotides are TGTGCCAGTAAGGTGCGACAAACAGAAAAACTGTTTTTT. This sequence joins TRBV19 and TRBJ1-4; D remains ambiguous. Germline lookup yields CDR1 LNHDA and CDR2 SQIVND (reference sequence). The CDR3 has 13 amino acids. Trimming removed 7 bases at V and 8 bases at J, with 14 bases between.